This T cell receptor beta chain emerged from a study of blood T cell repertoires in COVID-19. Trimming pared 7 bases from V and 6 bases from J, leaving 18 bases between. The length of the CDR3 is 14 residues. Per the germline V gene, CDR1 is MDHEN and CDR2 is SYDVKM. The protocol was immunoSEQ multiplex PCR, while the TCRdb copy is restricted to in-frame clones and leaves out a portion. Of about 140,000 clones detected, around 80% appear once; the ten largest clones hold around 2.1%. This receptor was obtained from a woman aged 55-75 years with acute or convalescent COVID-19. This chain links TRBV28 with TRBJ1-2; D unclear. The specimen sequenced was peripheral blood. CDR3 in DNA: TGTGCCAGCATCCGGGTCACTTCCTTAGATGGCTACACCTTC. Its protein product is CASIRVTSLDGYTF.